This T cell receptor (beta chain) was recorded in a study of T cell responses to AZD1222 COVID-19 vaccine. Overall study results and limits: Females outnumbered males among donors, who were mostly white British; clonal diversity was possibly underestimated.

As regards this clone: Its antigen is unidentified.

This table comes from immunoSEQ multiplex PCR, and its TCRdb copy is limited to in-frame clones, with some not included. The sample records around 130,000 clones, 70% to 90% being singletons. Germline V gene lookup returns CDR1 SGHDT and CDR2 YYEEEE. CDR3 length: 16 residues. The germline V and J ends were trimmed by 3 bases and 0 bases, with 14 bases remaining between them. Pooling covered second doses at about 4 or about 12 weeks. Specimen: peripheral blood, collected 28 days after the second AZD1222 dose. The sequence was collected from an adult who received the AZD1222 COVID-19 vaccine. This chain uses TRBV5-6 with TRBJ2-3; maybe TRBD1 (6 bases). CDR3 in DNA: TGTGCCAGCAGCTCCTTACAGGGCTTAAGCACAGATACGCAGTATTTT. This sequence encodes CASSSLQGLSTDTQYF.